These 5 T cell receptor beta chains came from one sample sequenced in a study of glioma-infiltrating T cells. TCR alpha and beta CDR3 regions were amplified from RNA using iRepertoire nested multiplex PCR. Each CDR3 protein is one row after TCRdb ran MiXCR on the multiplex PCR reads. The profile shows about 410,000 distinct CDR3 sequences, roughly two fifths of them singletons. Source material: glioma tissue, nonneoplastic brain tissue, or PBMCs (not recorded which). The receptors here all came from a human donor with low-grade glioma or glioblastoma, undergoing nonglioma brain surgery, or in good health (not recorded which).

This rearrangement joins TRBV6-2 or TRBV6-3 to TRBJ2-1, with D uncertain. CDR1 is MNHEY, CDR2 SVGEGT, per germline. The V gene lost 5 bases and the J gene lost 1 base, with 6 bases spanning the gap. The CDR3 consists of 13 residues. The CDR3 loop reads CASSSESYNEQFF. For the CDR3, the DNA is TGTGCCAGCAGTAGCGAGTCCTACAATGAGCAGTTCTTC.

This chain joins TRBV20-1 and TRBJ1-4; TRBD1 agrees at 10 bases. The CDR3 is made up of 15 amino acids. Germline values: CDR1 DFQATT, CDR2 SNEGSKA (reference sequence). V lost 4 bases and J lost 7; bases outside the gene matches: 9. The CDR3 DNA follows: TGCAGTGCTACAGATAGACAGGGGGCGGCTGAAAAACTGTTTTTT. Its protein product is CSATDRQGAAEKLFF.

About this clonotype: This may be a read error, as it is one base from a much larger clone. Since no conserved phenylalanine or tryptophan closes the CDR3, a read error is the likely cause. The rearrangement uses TRBV6-2 or TRBV6-3 and TRBJ2-1; no clear D gene. Trimming left V 11 bases short and J 8 bases short, with 13 bases between. The germline V gene encodes CDR1 MNHEY and CDR2 SVGEGT. The CDR3 length is 11 residues. As DNA, the CDR3 is TGTGCCCCCAGCCTGGGCTATGAGCAGTTCCTC. Protein product: CAPSLGYEQFL.

The J gene is TRBJ2-7, the V gene TRBV20-1, with D unresolved. CDR1 and CDR2 (germline): DFQATT, SNEGSKA (reference sequence). Between the trimmed V and J ends, which lost 0 bases and 2 bases, there was a span of 11 bases. The CDR3 is 14 amino acids. As DNA, the CDR3 is TGCAGTGCTAGAGATCTAGGCTCTCCCTACGAGCAGTACTTC. Its translation is CSARDLGSPYEQYF.

The rearrangement joins TRBV3-1 to TRBJ2-7; 7 bases match TRBD2. CDR3 size: 14 residues. From germline, CDR1 is LGHDT and CDR2 YNNKEL (reference sequence). Germline trimming cut 5 bases from V and 5 bases from J; bases unmatched to any gene: 9. The CDR3: CASSKRTSQHEQYF. The CDR3, as DNA: TGTGCCAGCAGCAAGCGGACTAGTCAGCACGAGCAGTACTTC.